This paragraph reports one T cell receptor (beta chain). Trimming cost V 4 bases and J 6 bases; bases outside gene matches: 9. CDR3 length equals 15 residues. The germline V gene has CDR1 MDHEN and CDR2 SYDVKM. The sample belongs to a study of blood T cell repertoires in COVID-19. Study-level background: Samples representing acute and convalescent COVID-19 were sourced from the United States, Italy and Spain.

Assignment of participants to cohorts was predicated upon participant-reported clinical history. TCRdb's table, derived via immunoSEQ multiplex PCR, lists solely in-frame clones and lacks some. The sample holds hundreds of thousands of clones, 70% to 90% seen once. The chain employs TRBV28 and TRBJ2-1, with 7 bases matching TRBD2. Input material: PBMCs or T cells enriched from blood (not recorded which). This TCR derives from a woman aged 18-29 years who had been exposed to COVID-19. In DNA, the CDR3 is TGTGCCAGCAGTTACCATGGGGGGGGTCCCAATGAGCAGTTCTTC. Protein: CASSYHGGGPNEQFF.